These 27 T cell receptor beta chains share one sample of origin, sequenced in a study of cytomegalovirus exposure and HLA in healthy donors. The PCR was carried out with 60 Vbeta primers and 13 Jbeta primers. Sequencing was performed with immunoSEQ multiplex PCR; in TCRdb, only in-frame clones are kept and a portion is missing. Reported are just under 90,000 clones; the ten largest clones contain 5% to 6.5%. The sequenced material came from PBMCs. Receptor source: a girl aged 5-17 years in good health and CMV-seropositive.

The rearrangement uses TRBV7-9 and TRBJ1-5, with TRBD1 identical over 8 bases. Trimming took 4 bases from V and 0 from J; bases not matched to a gene: 14. The CDR3 contains 19 residues. The germline gives CDR1 SEHNR, CDR2 FQNEAQ (reference sequence). The DNA for the CDR3 is TGTGCCAGCAGCTCCATCCCCGGACAGGGATATTATAGCAATCAGCCCCAGCATTTT. It yields the protein CASSSIPGQGYYSNQPQHF.

The V gene is TRBV19, the J gene TRBJ2-4, with a possible D match to TRBD1 (5 bases). Trimming cost V 4 bases and J 8 bases, with 9 bases left between them. CDR1 LNHDA and CDR2 SQIVND come from the germline V gene (reference sequence). The CDR3 is 12 residues long. CDR3 bases: TGTGCCAGTAGTAACCGACAGCACATTCAGTACTTC. Its protein product is CASSNRQHIQYF.

The chain combines TRBV5-4 with TRBJ2-7; 10 bases are shared with TRBD2. The length of the CDR3 is 15 residues. The germline V gene has CDR1 SGHNT and CDR2 YYREEE (reference sequence). V gave up 2 bases and J gave up 3 bases; unmatched junction bases: 5. The CDR3 protein is CASSFRAGGNYEQYF. The CDR3 nucleotides are TGTGCCAGCAGCTTTAGAGCGGGGGGGAACTACGAGCAGTACTTC.

The chain recombines TRBV5-1 with TRBJ2-3; D perhaps matches TRBD2 (5 bases). CDR3 length: 14 amino acids. Germline V lookup: CDR1 SGHRS, CDR2 YFSETQ. V was shortened by 0 bases and J by 3 bases, with 8 bases between the two germline ends. CDR3 in amino acids: CASSLERTTDTQYF. The DNA for the CDR3 is TGCGCCAGCAGCTTGGAGCGGACGACAGATACGCAGTATTTT.

J is TRBJ1-5 and V is TRBV25-1; D not resolved. Per germline, CDR1 MGHDK and CDR2 SYGVNS. The CDR3 runs to 14 residues. Trimming pared 4 bases from V and 3 bases from J, leaving 10 bases between. DNA of the CDR3: TGTGCCAGCAGTGGCCCGGGTCCCAATCAGCCCCAGCATTTT. Translating it yields CASSGPGPNQPQHF. The full variable domain, with the rest looked up from reference TRBV25-1 and TRBJ1-5, is EADIYQTPRYLVIGTGKKITLECSQTMGHDKMYWYQQDPGMELHLIHYSYGVNSTEKGDLSSESTVSRIRTEHFPLTLESARPSHTSQYLCASSGPGPNQPQHFGDGTRLSIL.

The chain uses TRBV4-3 and TRBJ2-1, with 7 bases fitting TRBD1. In germline, CDR1 is LGHNA, CDR2 YSLEER. Trimming removed 4 bases from V and 4 bases from J; junction bases left unmatched: 10. This CDR3 is built from 16 residues. The CDR3 region is CASSPTLGQPYNEQFF. The CDR3 nucleotides are TGCGCCAGCAGCCCAACATTGGGACAGCCTTACAATGAGCAGTTCTTC.

V is TRBV7-9 and J is TRBJ1-1; 7 bases match TRBD1. Germline values: CDR1 SEHNR, CDR2 FQNEAQ (reference sequence). The length of the CDR3 is 14 residues. Unmatched junction bases numbered 6, after V lost 5 bases and J lost 3 bases. The CDR3 loop reads CASSAQGVDTEAFF. CDR3 nucleotide sequence: TGTGCCAGCAGCGCCCAGGGGGTGGACACTGAAGCTTTCTTT.

J is TRBJ2-1 and V is TRBV4-2; possibly TRBD2 for D (6 bases). V dropped 3 bases and J dropped 2 bases, with 14 bases sitting between them. This CDR3 comprises 16 residues. Germline V lookup: CDR1 LGHNA, CDR2 YNFKEQ. CDR3 DNA: TGTGCCAGCAGCCACGGCGTGGGGGGAACCTACAATGAGCAGTTCTTC. This codes for CASSHGVGGTYNEQFF.

The chain joins TRBV11-3 to TRBJ1-3; the match to TRBD1 covers 9 bases. The CDR3 has 13 amino acids. The V segment lost 5 bases and the J segment 7 bases; nucleotides outside the gene matches: 3. In germline, CDR1 is SGHNT, CDR2 YENEEA. The CDR3 nucleotides are TGTGCCAGCAGCCCAGACAGGGGGAACACCATATATTTT. Translation: CASSPDRGNTIYF.

This sequence joins TRBV30 and TRBJ1-1, with D unclear. The germline V and J ends were trimmed by 1 base and 4 bases, with 10 bases remaining between them. There are 13 residues in the CDR3. Per the germline V gene, CDR1 is GTSNPN and CDR2 is SVGIG (reference sequence). This chain's CDR3 is CAWSAERGTEAFF. CDR3 DNA: TGTGCCTGGAGTGCTGAACGGGGCACTGAAGCTTTCTTT.

The chain employs TRBV5-1 and TRBJ1-2, with D hard to call. In germline, CDR1 is SGHRS, CDR2 YFSETQ. V was shortened by 0 bases and J by 9 bases, with 21 bases between the two germline ends. This CDR3 spans 16 amino acids. The CDR3, as DNA: TGCGCCAGCAGCTTGGCCAACATGGCAGGCCGAAACAGCTACACCTTC. Protein sequence: CASSLANMAGRNSYTF.

The chain links TRBV29-1 to TRBJ2-1, with 8 bases identical to TRBD2. CDR1 is SQVTM and CDR2 is ANQGSEA in the germline V gene. Losses at the gene ends were 0 bases for V and 9 bases for J; bases not matched to a gene: 10. The CDR3 covers 15 residues. CDR3 DNA: TGCAGCGTTGAAGACGGGGGGGCTGACGAAGGTGAGCAGTTCTTC. This encodes CSVEDGGADEGEQFF.

The chain carries TRBV4-3 and TRBJ2-7, with TRBD1 matching over 8 bases. The CDR3 covers 15 residues. Germline V gene data show CDR1 as LGHNA and CDR2 as YSLEER. After removal of 0 bases from V and 2 bases from J, the junction contained 3 bases not matched to a gene. CDR3 residues: CASSQEIRGPYEQYV. The CDR3 region has the DNA TGCGCCAGCAGCCAAGAAATCAGGGGGCCCTACGAGCAGTACGTC.

The chain recombines TRBV4-3 with TRBJ2-3; TRBD1 agrees at 10 bases. The CDR3 is 16 amino acids. Germline assignment: CDR1 LGHNA and CDR2 YSLEER. Trimming removed 4 bases from V and 1 base from J; junction bases left unmatched: 5. The CDR3 coding sequence is TGCGCCAGCAGCCCAGGGACAGGGGAGCGCACAGATACGCAGTATTTT. Encoded protein: CASSPGTGERTDTQYF.

V usage is TRBV6-5 and J usage is TRBJ2-7; 7 bases map to TRBD1. Germline trimming cut 5 bases from V and 3 bases from J; bases unmatched to any gene: 7. Germline CDR1 MNHEY, CDR2 SVGAGI. There are 14 residues in the CDR3. The CDR3 nucleotides are TGTGCCAGCAGTAGGGACAGTTTCCGCTACGAGCAGTACTTC. The encoded protein is CASSRDSFRYEQYF.

In the case of this clone: The same CDR3 also results from other DNA sequences found in this sample. The V call is TRBV9, the J call TRBJ1-1; unclear D gene. Per germline, CDR1 SGDLS and CDR2 YYNGEE. This CDR3 has 12 residues. The V end lost 0 bases, the J end lost 3 bases, and 3 bases lay between the germline ends. The CDR3 nucleotides are TGTGCCAGCAGCGTAGCGGACACTGAAGCTTTCTTT. Translated: CASSVADTEAFF. Full variable domain (outside the CDR3, taken from reference TRBV9 and TRBJ1-1): DSGVTQTPKHLITATGQRVTLRCSPRSGDLSVYWYQQSLDQGLQFLIQYYNGEERAKGNILERFSAQQFPDLHSELNLSSLELGDSALYFCASSVADTEAFFGQGTRLTVV.

Concerning this clone: The same CDR3 can be traced to other DNA sequences in this sample. The chain uses TRBV4-2 and TRBJ2-1, with a weak D call TRBD2 (5 bases). V was cut by 3 bases and J by 14 bases, with 26 bases left in between. This CDR3 region has 16 residues. The V gene's germline CDR1 is LGHNA and CDR2 YNFKEQ. CDR3 loop: CASSHTTGTTISGEFF. The CDR3 region has the DNA TGTGCCAGCAGCCACACCACCGGAACTACAATTTCCGGGGAGTTCTTC.

This sequence joins TRBV19 and TRBJ2-1; 10 positions match TRBD2. This CDR3 contains 14 residues. Trimming removed 6 bases from V and 5 bases from J; junction bases left unmatched: 4. Germline V gene sequence: CDR1 LNHDA, CDR2 SQIVND (reference sequence). The CDR3 nucleotides are TGTGCCAGTAGGAGCGGGGGGGCCGACAATGAGCAGTTCTTC. Protein sequence: CASRSGGADNEQFF. The whole variable domain, filled in from reference TRBV19 and TRBJ2-1, reads DGGITQSPKYLFRKEGQNVTLSCEQNLNHDAMYWYRQDPGQGLRLIYYSQIVNDFQKGDIAEGYSVSREKKESFPLTVTSAQKNPTAFYLCASRSGGADNEQFFGPGTRLTVL.

The chain links TRBV4-3 to TRBJ2-3; the D gene is possibly TRBD2 (6 bases). Deletions cut 5 bases from V and 6 bases from J, with 21 bases between. CDR3 length equals 16 residues. Germline V gene sequence: CDR1 LGHNA, CDR2 YSLEER. The CDR3 sequence: CASSKRQTVGGDTQYF. CDR3 sequence (DNA): TGCGCCAGCAGCAAACGACAGACGGTTGGGGGGGATACGCAGTATTTT.

The V call is TRBV10-3, the J call TRBJ1-6, with 8 bases aligning to TRBD1. The CDR3 consists of 14 residues. The germline V gene has CDR1 ENHRY and CDR2 SYGVKD. The junction had 9 bases not matched to a gene; V was cut back by 6 bases and J by 11 bases. The DNA for the CDR3 is TGTGCCATCAGACCGACAGGGGACTGGGCACCCCTCCACTTT. This encodes CAIRPTGDWAPLHF.

This chain connects TRBV27 to TRBJ1-6; a weak D match, TRBD1 (6 bases). Per germline, CDR1 MNHEY and CDR2 SMNVEV (reference sequence). V was pared by 4 bases and J by 3 bases, with 10 bases between. The CDR3 consists of 15 residues. CDR3 sequence reads: CASSSGQSYNSPLHF. CDR3 nucleotides: TGTGCCAGCAGTTCCGGACAGAGCTATAATTCACCCCTCCACTTT.

V is TRBV5-4 and J is TRBJ2-3; TRBD1 aligns across 7 bases. Looked up from germline, CDR1 is SGHNT and CDR2 is YYREEE (reference sequence). Trimming removed 2 bases from V and 2 bases from J; junction bases left unmatched: 5. The CDR3 totals 15 residues. The CDR3, as DNA: TGTGCCAGCAGCTTTCGAGGGGGCTCCACAGATACGCAGTATTTT. Translation gives CASSFRGGSTDTQYF.

The CDR3 sequence is CASSQRDLGILAKNIQYF. The CDR3 DNA reads as TGCGCCAGCAGCCAACGGGACTTAGGGATCTTAGCCAAAAACATTCAGTACTTC. The chain combines TRBV4-1 with TRBJ2-4, with D possibly matching TRBD2 (6 bases). The germline V gene encodes CDR1 MGHRA and CDR2 YSYEKL. The CDR3 is made up of 18 amino acids. Deletions cut 2 bases from V and 0 bases from J, with 17 bases between.

The chain joins TRBV18 to TRBJ1-1; 7 positions agree with TRBD1. The trim removed 6 bases at V and 0 bases at J, leaving 13 bases unmatched. Germline V lookup: CDR1 KGHSH, CDR2 LQKENI. This CDR3 is 17 amino acids long. The CDR3 is CASSPRGLTGVNTEAFF. The CDR3 coding sequence is TGTGCCAGCTCGCCAAGGGGGCTTACAGGGGTGAACACTGAAGCTTTCTTT.

The chain uses TRBV7-9 and TRBJ2-5, with TRBD2 matching over 7 bases. The CDR3 loop spans 16 amino acids. Germline CDR1 SEHNR, CDR2 FQNEAQ (reference sequence). V was pared by 2 bases and J by 1 base, with 7 bases of the junction left unmatched. The CDR3 DNA is TGTGCCAGCAGCTTATCCCCTAGCGGAGTCCAAGAGACCCAGTACTTC. Translation: CASSLSPSGVQETQYF.

The chain combines TRBV5-4 with TRBJ2-2; tentative D call: TRBD2 (7 bases). With 3 bases removed from V and 7 bases from J, the gap between germline ends came to 10 bases. The length of the CDR3 is 13 residues. Germline V gives CDR1 SGHNT, CDR2 YYREEE (reference sequence). The CDR3 spells CASSWGGSGELFF. CDR3 in DNA: TGTGCCAGCAGCTGGGGGGGCAGCGGGGAGCTGTTTTTT.

The rearrangement uses TRBV29-1 and TRBJ1-2; no clear D gene. Trimming cost V 0 bases and J 4 bases, with 3 bases left between them. This CDR3 has 11 residues. CDR1 and CDR2 from the germline V gene are SQVTM and ANQGSEA. CDR3 in DNA: TGCAGCGTTGAAGACATCTATGGCTACACCTTC. It specifies CSVEDIYGYTF.